A single TCR beta chain is shown here with its context. Its antigen remains unknown. Germline V gene sequence: CDR1 SGHVS, CDR2 FQNEAQ. Trimming removed 2 bases from V and 8 bases from J, with 9 bases in between. This CDR3 has 12 residues. Profiling relied on immunoSEQ multiplex PCR, and the TCRdb table lists in-frame clones only, not all of them. The repertoire holds about 67,000 clones, with approximately 81% as singletons. The sample comes from a study of T cell responses to AZD1222 COVID-19 vaccine. Study results and caveats: Scientists sampled the repertoires only once the peak T cell response had passed. Only five to seven AZD1222 recipients were seropositive at baseline. Clonal diversity was possibly underestimated, and white British individuals and females predominated among donors. Close to half of all spike-specific TCRs reportedly target regions of the variants that are unmutated.

The sample here was peripheral blood, taken on day 0 of AZD1222 vaccination. The V call is TRBV7-8, the J call TRBJ1-2; no firm D call. The sequence was obtained from an adult in good health. The CDR3 DNA is TGTGCCAGCAGCTTATCAGGAATGGGCTACACCTTC. Translating it yields CASSLSGMGYTF.